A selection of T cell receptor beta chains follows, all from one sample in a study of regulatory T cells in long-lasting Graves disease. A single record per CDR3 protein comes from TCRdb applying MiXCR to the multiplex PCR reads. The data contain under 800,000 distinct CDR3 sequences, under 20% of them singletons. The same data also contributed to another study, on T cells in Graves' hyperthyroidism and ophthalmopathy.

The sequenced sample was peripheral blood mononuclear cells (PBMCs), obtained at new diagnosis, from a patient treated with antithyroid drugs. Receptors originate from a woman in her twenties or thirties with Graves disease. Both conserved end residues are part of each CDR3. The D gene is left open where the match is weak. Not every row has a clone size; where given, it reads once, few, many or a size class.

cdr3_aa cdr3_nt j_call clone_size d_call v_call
CASSFGTYGETQYF TGTGCCAGCAGCTTCGGGACGTACGGTGAGACCCAGTACTTC TRBJ2-5 - - TRBV7-2
CASSPAGKSYEQYF TGTGCCAGCTCACCGGCGGGGAAGTCCTACGAGCAGTACTTC TRBJ2-7 - - TRBV18
CATPPSGSYNEQFF TGTGCCACCCCCCCTAGCGGATCCTACAATGAGCAGTTCTTC TRBJ2-1 many TRBD2 TRBV2
CASSPSGQGHIQYF TGTGCCAGCTCACCATCGGGACAGGGCCACATTCAGTACTTC TRBJ2-4 - TRBD1 TRBV18
CASLLTGAYEQYF TGTGCCAGCCTACTTACAGGGGCGTACGAGCAGTACTTC TRBJ2-7 many TRBD1 TRBV28
CASGAASTDTQYF TGTGCCAGTGGGGCGGCTAGCACAGATACGCAGTATTTT TRBJ2-3 many - TRBV11-2
CAWSPGQGVTGEAFF TGTGCCTGGAGTCCGGGACAGGGCGTTACCGGTGAAGCTTTCTTT TRBJ1-1 few TRBD1 TRBV30
CASSSPGAGNTIYF TGTGCCAGCAGCTCCCCGGGAGCTGGAAACACCATATATTTT TRBJ1-3 - - TRBV7-9
CSAVTGGFEKLFF TGCAGTGCTGTGACAGGGGGTTTTGAAAAACTGTTTTTT TRBJ1-4 - TRBD1 TRBV20-1
CASSLRPPGQGRNEQFF TGTGCCAGCTCACTGAGACCACCGGGACAGGGGCGAAATGAGCAGTTCTTC TRBJ2-1 few TRBD1 TRBV18
CSASIQVDQPQHF TGCAGTGCTAGTATACAGGTGGATCAGCCCCAGCATTTT TRBJ1-5 many - TRBV20-1
CSPTAGGGGEQFF TGCAGTCCCACCGCGGGAGGGGGGGGCGAGCAGTTCTTC TRBJ2-1 - TRBD2 TRBV20-1
CASSQASGAESYGYTF TGTGCCAGCAGCCAAGCATCAGGGGCGGAATCCTATGGCTACACCTTC TRBJ1-2 few - TRBV4-2
CASSVRGNTGELFF TGTGCCAGCAGTGTTCGGGGGAACACCGGGGAGCTGTTTTTT TRBJ2-2 many - TRBV2
CAWSVFSGEAFF TGTGCCTGGAGTGTCTTTTCAGGGGAGGCTTTCTTT TRBJ1-1 many - TRBV30
CSVEATRQDPKNIQYF TGCAGCGTTGAAGCAACCCGCCAGGACCCCAAAAACATTCAGTACTTC TRBJ2-4 few - TRBV29-1
CSANWVINEKLFF TGCAGTGCTAATTGGGTGATTAATGAAAAACTGTTTTTT TRBJ1-4 - - TRBV20-1
CASSSSGTGKNIQYF TGTGCCAGCAGTTCATCCGGGACAGGCAAAAACATTCAGTACTTC TRBJ2-4 many TRBD1 TRBV7-2
CSARGLAGKEETQYF TGCAGTGCTAGGGGACTAGCGGGGAAAGAAGAGACCCAGTACTTC TRBJ2-5 - TRBD2 TRBV20-1
CASSVKGGPRRETQYF TGTGCCAGCAGCGTCAAGGGGGGCCCAAGGCGTGAGACCCAGTACTTC TRBJ2-5 few - TRBV9
CASSSGQGARRQYF TGTGCCAGCAGTTCGGGACAGGGGGCTCGTCGGCAGTACTTC TRBJ2-7 many TRBD1 TRBV28
CASSESSGITDTQYF TGCGCCAGCAGTGAATCTAGCGGAATCACAGATACGCAGTATTTT TRBJ2-3 many TRBD2 TRBV10-1
CASQTGVGYEQYF TGTGCCAGCCAAACAGGGGTGGGCTACGAGCAGTACTTC TRBJ2-7 many TRBD1 TRBV2
CASSLQVPGYTF TGTGCCAGCAGCCTACAGGTCCCTGGCTACACCTTC TRBJ1-2 once - TRBV5-8
CATRQALGTDTQYF TGTGCCACCCGACAGGCCTTGGGCACAGATACGCAGTATTTT TRBJ2-3 - - TRBV7-2
CASSKRAGVGSYEQYF TGTGCCAGCAGCAAGAGAGCGGGAGTTGGCTCCTACGAGCAGTACTTC TRBJ2-7 many TRBD2 TRBV7-2
CASSLSRDTSGEAFF TGCGCCAGCAGCTTGTCACGGGACACATCTGGGGAAGCTTTCTTT TRBJ1-1 few - TRBV5-1
CASRSPVAGPNEQFF TGTGCCAGCAGGAGTCCGGTAGCGGGCCCTAATGAGCAGTTCTTC TRBJ2-1 - TRBD2 TRBV28
CASSSPNKYTQYF TGTGCCAGCAGTTCCCCCAATAAATATACGCAGTATTTT TRBJ2-3 many - TRBV28
CASRPLTSTADNEQFF TGTGCCAGCAGGCCCCTGACTAGCACAGCGGACAATGAGCAGTTCTTC TRBJ2-1 - TRBD2 TRBV25-1
CASSSGTSGEPYEQYF TGTGCCAGCAGTTCCGGGACTAGCGGGGAACCCTACGAGCAGTACTTC TRBJ2-7 many TRBD2 TRBV27
CATHDRRTANTEAFF TGTGCCACCCACGATCGAAGGACAGCGAACACTGAAGCTTTCTTT TRBJ1-1 few - TRBV15
CASRRGQGAGEGEQYF TGTGCCAGCAGACGAGGACAGGGGGCGGGAGAGGGCGAGCAGTACTTC TRBJ2-7 - TRBD1 TRBV6-1
CASSLTGPYNSPLHF TGTGCCAGCAGTCTGACAGGACCATATAATTCACCCCTCCACTTT TRBJ1-6 many - TRBV28
CASSFLAGDPYEQYF TGTGCCAGCAGTTTCCTAGCGGGAGATCCCTACGAGCAGTACTTC TRBJ2-7 many TRBD2 TRBV12-3/TRBV12-4
CASRKQGGTDTQYF TGTGCCAGCAGGAAACAGGGAGGCACAGATACGCAGTATTTT TRBJ2-3 - - TRBV3-1
CASSLAKYDRGANTGELFF TGTGCCAGCAGTTTAGCGAAATATGACAGAGGGGCGAACACCGGGGAGCTGTTTTTT TRBJ2-2 many - TRBV12-3/TRBV12-4
CASRRATQDSYNEQFF TGTGCCAGCCGCCGTGCTACCCAGGACTCCTACAATGAGCAGTTCTTC TRBJ2-1 many - TRBV6-1
CASSLGTRGSYEQYF TGTGCCAGCAGCCTCGGGACTAGAGGTTCCTACGAGCAGTACTTC TRBJ2-7 many TRBD2 TRBV7-6
CVSSLSPGQTYEQYF TGTGTCAGCAGCCTTTCCCCGGGACAGACCTACGAGCAGTACTTC TRBJ2-7 - TRBD1 TRBV3-1
CASSQQPPYEQYF TGTGCCAGCAGCCAGCAACCCCCCTACGAGCAGTACTTC TRBJ2-7 few - TRBV3-1
CSAKQQGNQPQHF TGCAGTGCTAAACAACAGGGAAATCAGCCCCAGCATTTT TRBJ1-5 few - TRBV20-1
CATSAGVPDTQYF TGTGCCACCAGTGCCGGAGTACCGGATACGCAGTATTTT TRBJ2-3 many - TRBV24-1
CASSDEQSWTGELFF TGTGCCAGCAGTGATGAACAGTCCTGGACCGGGGAGCTGTTTTTT TRBJ2-2 many - TRBV2
CSARRASGRAGGYNEQFF TGCAGTGCTAGACGTGCTAGCGGGAGGGCCGGGGGATACAATGAGCAGTTCTTC TRBJ2-1 few TRBD2 TRBV20-1
CASSLFEKGSRGYTF TGTGCCAGCAGTTTGTTCGAGAAAGGGTCGCGTGGCTACACCTTC TRBJ1-2 many - TRBV28
CASSTQGAQVGNTIYF TGTGCCAGCAGCACCCAGGGGGCACAGGTTGGAAACACCATATATTTT TRBJ1-3 few TRBD1 TRBV9
CASSLTGTTYEQYF TGTGCCAGCAGTTTAACCGGGACTACATACGAGCAGTACTTC TRBJ2-7 - TRBD2 TRBV12-3/TRBV12-4
CASSVTSGYTGELFF TGTGCCAGCAGCGTAACTAGCGGATACACCGGGGAGCTGTTTTTT TRBJ2-2 - TRBD2 TRBV9
CASSVGARGNTEAFF TGTGCCAGCAGCGTAGGCGCCAGGGGGAACACTGAAGCTTTCTTT TRBJ1-1 many - TRBV9